The T cell receptor (beta chain) under discussion was sequenced for a study of shared clonotypes between healthy human individuals. Between the trimmed V and J ends, which lost 5 bases and 10 bases, there was a span of 11 bases. The germline V gene has CDR1 DFQATT and CDR2 SNEGSKA (reference sequence). CDR3 length: 10 residues. TCRdb's copy holds only in-frame clones and misses some; the assay was immunoSEQ multiplex PCR. The data contain 2 million to 3 million clones, approximately 94% of them singletons. Source material: naive CD4+ T cells sorted from blood. Specified subset: CD45RA+ positively selected. The sequence derives from a man between 18 and 35 years old in good health. The chain links TRBV20-1 to TRBJ1-1; D call uncertain. The CDR3 loop is CSAAGAGAFF. DNA for the CDR3: TGCAGTGCTGCCGGAGCGGGAGCTTTCTTT.